These T cell receptor beta chains were read from a single sample in a study of blood T cells in healthy people across ages. TCRdb itself ran the 5' RACE reads through MiXCR, one entry per CDR3 protein. The sample has around 1.5 million distinct CDR3 sequences, roughly 60% seen once; the top ten hold approximately 7%. The sequenced sample was blood. The receptor set was obtained from a man younger than 35 in good health. CDR3s include the opening cysteine and the closing phenylalanine or tryptophan. Clone size appears in some rows only: once, few, many, or a class for an expanded clone.

TRBV4-1	many	TRBJ1-1	CASSQGGNTEAFF
TRBV28	few	TRBJ1-2	CASSRGTGAYGYTF
TRBV4-3	.	TRBJ2-1	CASSHVGGALIEQFF
TRBV4-3	.	TRBJ2-6	CASSQDPRVPGANVLTF
TRBV10-2	.	TRBJ2-1	CASVRDYPYNEQFF
TRBV20-1	.	TRBJ2-1	CSAKDYMTSSYNEQFF
TRBV28	.	TRBJ2-7	CASVRTGDYEQYF
TRBV11-2	.	TRBJ2-3	CASSLGTGGPTDTQYF
TRBV7-9	.	TRBJ2-3	CASSLGLVAGDRVTDTQYF
TRBV7-2	.	TRBJ1-6	CASSLQGIANSPLHF
TRBV7-9	.	TRBJ1-1	CASRTQGREAFF
TRBV6-5	.	TRBJ2-1	CASSSPSGRANNEQFF
TRBV21-1	.	TRBJ1-6	CASSKEAQSRPPLHF
TRBV9	few	TRBJ1-2	CASSVVEYGYTF
TRBV5-6	.	TRBJ2-1	CASSQAYGEQFF
TRBV7-9	.	TRBJ2-1	CASSLGLLEDEQFF
TRBV5-1	few	TRBJ2-3	CASSTDSPRTITDTQYF
TRBV6-1	.	TRBJ1-4	CASSELLQGEKLFF
TRBV12-3/TRBV12-4	.	TRBJ1-2	CASSFAGDRGASTF
TRBV10-2	.	TRBJ1-5	CASRSALGRPQHF
TRBV12-3/TRBV12-4	.	TRBJ1-2	CASSPEVKANYGYTF
TRBV10-3	once	TRBJ2-1	CAISESTGGSYNEQFF
TRBV7-2	few	TRBJ2-3	CASSLYGTISTDTQYF
TRBV10-3	.	TRBJ1-2	CAISESGGQGRGYTF
TRBV7-9	few	TRBJ2-3	CASSPNSAVTQYF
TRBV6-1	.	TRBJ2-7	CASSEYGRQYF
TRBV20-1	.	TRBJ2-1	CSARGAGWTYNEQFF
TRBV2	.	TRBJ1-4	CASKEGRSTNEKLFF
TRBV20-1	few	TRBJ2-3	CSARSFGLAGGPTDTQYF
TRBV27	.	TRBJ2-1	CASRSVLDHNEQFF
TRBV4-1	.	TRBJ2-3	CASSQGSPRTSGSTDTQYF
TRBV29-1	.	TRBJ2-4	CSVEPLEPNIQYF
TRBV20-1	.	TRBJ1-2	CSARDRALYGYTF
TRBV12-3/TRBV12-4	.	TRBJ2-7	CASATSGTTYEQYF
TRBV6-2/TRBV6-3	.	TRBJ2-5	CASRPPSLETQYF
TRBV4-2	.	TRBJ1-2	CASSHPGTDGYTF
TRBV30	.	TRBJ2-5	CAWSVGWDSTQYF
TRBV20-1	.	TRBJ1-2	CSARGQNLYGYTF
TRBV20-1	.	.	CSAKGAGDEQYF
TRBV5-1	few	TRBJ2-3	CASSLGDLILTDTQYF
TRBV10-3	once	TRBJ2-7	CAIREDLEYSYEQYF
TRBV27	.	TRBJ2-1	CASSLRRASGTDEQFF
TRBV25-1	.	TRBJ1-5	CASSERGYQPQHF
TRBV11-2	.	TRBJ2-7	CASSFLLSARVSSYEQYF
TRBV20-1	.	TRBJ2-1	CSARRPGNEQFF
TRBV3-1	.	TRBJ2-4	CASSQASGALEQYF
TRBV4-3	.	TRBJ2-7	CASSQDPRGSEQYF
TRBV4-3	few	TRBJ1-3	CASSQRGVANTIYF
TRBV10-1	.	TRBJ2-1	CASSPKQGAWAEQFF
TRBV6-2/TRBV6-3	.	TRBJ1-5	CASSYSQGPSNQPQHF
TRBV20-1	.	TRBJ2-1	CSARDLGGANEQFF
TRBV11-2	.	TRBJ2-6	CASSLVGGKSSGANVLTF
TRBV7-9	.	TRBJ2-5	CASSLNRDLQETQYF
TRBV20-1	few	TRBJ2-3	CSAATGDSADTQYF
TRBV7-6	.	.	CASSLAQSGGPDEQYF
TRBV4-3	few	TRBJ2-2	CASSQEPAGLIGELFF